What follows describes a single T cell receptor (beta chain). An end of the junction differs from the germline gene, which may be a read error. RNA was extracted from bulk tissue without any cell sorting. This record comes from a study of tumor and adjacent non-tumor tissue in lung cancer. Germline V gives CDR1 LGHNT, CDR2 FRNRAP. This CDR3 comprises 14 residues. The library came from three nested PCR rounds adapted from ARM-PCR protocols. TCRdb re-derived calls from the multiplex PCR reads in MiXCR, one entry per CDR3 protein. The data contain 100,000 to 120,000 distinct CDR3 sequences, under 90% of them singletons.

The rearrangement joins TRBV12-5 to TRBJ1-5; D not certain. The TCR comes from a man between 65 and 85 years old with non-small cell lung cancer. Sequences were obtained from lung tumor tissue. In nucleotides, the CDR3 is TGTGCTAGTGGCCTTAGCGCTGGCAGTCAGCCCCAGCACTTT. Amino acids: CASGLSAGSQPQHF.